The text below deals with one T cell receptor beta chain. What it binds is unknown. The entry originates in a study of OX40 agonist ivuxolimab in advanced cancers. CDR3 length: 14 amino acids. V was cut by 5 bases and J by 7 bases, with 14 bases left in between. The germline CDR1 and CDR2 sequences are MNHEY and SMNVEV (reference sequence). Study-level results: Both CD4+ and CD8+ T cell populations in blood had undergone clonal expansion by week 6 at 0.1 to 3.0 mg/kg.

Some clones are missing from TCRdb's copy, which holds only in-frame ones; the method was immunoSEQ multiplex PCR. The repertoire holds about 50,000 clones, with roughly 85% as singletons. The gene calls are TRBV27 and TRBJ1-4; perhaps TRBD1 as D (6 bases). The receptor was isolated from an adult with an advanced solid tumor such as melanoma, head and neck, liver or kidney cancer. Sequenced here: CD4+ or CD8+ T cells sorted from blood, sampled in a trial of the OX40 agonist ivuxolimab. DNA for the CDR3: TGTGCCAGCAGTCACCGGGCCAGGGGTGAAAAACTGTTTTTT. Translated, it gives CASSHRARGEKLFF.